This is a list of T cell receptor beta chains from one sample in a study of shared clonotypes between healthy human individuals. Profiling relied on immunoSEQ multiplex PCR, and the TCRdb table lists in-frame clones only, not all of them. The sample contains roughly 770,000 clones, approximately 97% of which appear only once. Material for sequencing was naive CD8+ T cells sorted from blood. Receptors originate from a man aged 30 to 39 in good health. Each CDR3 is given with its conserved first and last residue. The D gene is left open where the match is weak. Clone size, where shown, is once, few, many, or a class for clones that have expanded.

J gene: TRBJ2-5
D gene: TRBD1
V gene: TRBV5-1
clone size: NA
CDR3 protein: CASSSELVRQGQETQYF
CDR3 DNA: TGCGCCAGCAGCTCCGAACTAGTTCGACAGGGGCAAGAGACCCAGTACTTC

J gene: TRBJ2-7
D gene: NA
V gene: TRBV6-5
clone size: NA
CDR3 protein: CASSYSNAYEQYF
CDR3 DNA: TGTGCCAGCAGTTACTCGAACGCCTACGAGCAGTACTTC

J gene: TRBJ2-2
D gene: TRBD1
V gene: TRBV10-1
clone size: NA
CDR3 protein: CASRMDRDTGELFF
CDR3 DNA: TGCGCCAGCAGGATGGACAGGGACACCGGGGAGCTGTTTTTT

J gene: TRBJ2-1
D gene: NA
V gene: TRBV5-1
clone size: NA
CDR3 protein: CASSLLDGSDNEQFF
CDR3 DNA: TGCGCCAGCAGCTTACTGGACGGTTCCGACAATGAGCAGTTCTTC

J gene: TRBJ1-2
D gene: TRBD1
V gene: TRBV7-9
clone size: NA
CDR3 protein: CASSFDLTGEPSYGYTF
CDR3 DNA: TGTGCCAGCAGCTTCGACCTGACAGGGGAGCCGAGCTATGGCTACACCTTC

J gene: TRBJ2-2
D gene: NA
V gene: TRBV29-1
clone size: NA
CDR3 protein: CSVVITGELFF
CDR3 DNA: TGCAGCGTTGTTATCACCGGGGAGCTGTTTTTT

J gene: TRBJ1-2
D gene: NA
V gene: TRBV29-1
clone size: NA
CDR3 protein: CSVEVRVGSGGKAFYGYTF
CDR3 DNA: TGCAGCGTTGAAGTCAGGGTGGGATCTGGGGGTAAGGCTTTCTATGGCTACACCTTC

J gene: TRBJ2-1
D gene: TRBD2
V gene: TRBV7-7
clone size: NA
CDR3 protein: CASSLAGLAGGPNEQFF
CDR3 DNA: TGTGCTAGCAGCTTAGCGGGACTAGCGGGAGGGCCTAATGAGCAGTTCTTC

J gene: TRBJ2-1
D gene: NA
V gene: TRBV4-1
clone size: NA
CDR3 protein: CASSQEGQNSYNEQFF
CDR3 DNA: TGCGCCAGCAGCCAAGAGGGGCAGAACTCCTACAATGAGCAGTTCTTC

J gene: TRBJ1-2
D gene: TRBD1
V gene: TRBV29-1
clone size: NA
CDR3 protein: CSVVDRGRYYGYTF
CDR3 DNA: TGCAGCGTTGTAGACAGGGGGCGCTACTATGGCTACACCTTC

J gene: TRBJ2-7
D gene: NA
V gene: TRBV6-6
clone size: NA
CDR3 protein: CASNAAGGLSYEQYF
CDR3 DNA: TGTGCCAGCAATGCGGCAGGGGGACTCTCCTACGAGCAGTACTTC

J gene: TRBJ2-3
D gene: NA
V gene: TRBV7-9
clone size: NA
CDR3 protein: CASSFRGAQPDTQYF
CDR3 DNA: TGTGCCAGCAGTTTTCGGGGGGCGCAGCCAGATACGCAGTATTTT

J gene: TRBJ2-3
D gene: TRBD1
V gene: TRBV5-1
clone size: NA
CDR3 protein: CASSLADRADPQYF
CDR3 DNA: TGCGCCAGCAGCTTGGCGGACAGGGCCGATCCGCAGTATTTT

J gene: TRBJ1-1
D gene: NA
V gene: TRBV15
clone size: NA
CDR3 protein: CATTPWQGMNTEAFF
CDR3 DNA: TGTGCCACCACCCCATGGCAGGGGATGAACACTGAAGCTTTCTTT

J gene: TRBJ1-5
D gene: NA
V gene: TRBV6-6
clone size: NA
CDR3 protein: CASSYGGQGSQHF
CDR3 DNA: TGTGCCAGCAGTTACGGGGGTCAGGGTTCCCAGCATTTT

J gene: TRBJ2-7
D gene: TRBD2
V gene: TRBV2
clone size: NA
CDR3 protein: CASAGTSGRVPYEQYF
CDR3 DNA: TGTGCCAGCGCCGGGACTAGCGGGAGGGTCCCCTACGAGCAGTACTTC

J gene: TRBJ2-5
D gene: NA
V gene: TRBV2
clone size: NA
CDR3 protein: CASSEGTSGETQYF
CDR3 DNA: TGTGCCAGCAGTGAAGGGACAAGTGGAGAGACCCAGTACTTC

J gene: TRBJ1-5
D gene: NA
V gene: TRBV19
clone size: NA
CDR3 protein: CASSEVESLDQPQHF
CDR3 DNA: TGTGCCAGTAGTGAAGTCGAGTCGTTGGATCAGCCCCAGCATTTT

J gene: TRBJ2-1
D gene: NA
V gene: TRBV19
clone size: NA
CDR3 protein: CASSISAGRYNEQFF
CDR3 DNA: TGTGCCAGTAGTATATCCGCGGGCCGATACAATGAGCAGTTCTTC

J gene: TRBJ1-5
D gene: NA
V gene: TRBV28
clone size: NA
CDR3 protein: CASSFGLNQPQHF
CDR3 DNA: TGTGCCAGCAGTTTCGGGTTAAATCAGCCCCAGCATTTT

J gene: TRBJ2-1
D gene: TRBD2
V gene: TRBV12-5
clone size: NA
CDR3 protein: CASLAGGPSHNEQFF
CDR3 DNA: TGTGCTAGTCTAGCGGGAGGTCCCAGCCACAATGAGCAGTTCTTC

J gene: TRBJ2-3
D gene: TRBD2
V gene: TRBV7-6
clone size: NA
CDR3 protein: CASSLMGGLAGTDTQYF
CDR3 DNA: TGTGCCAGCAGCTTAATGGGGGGTCTAGCGGGCACAGATACGCAGTATTTT

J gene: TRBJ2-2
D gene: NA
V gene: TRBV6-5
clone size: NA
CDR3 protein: CASSIPGTGELFF
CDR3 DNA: TGTGCCAGCTCGATTCCGGGTACCGGGGAGCTGTTTTTT

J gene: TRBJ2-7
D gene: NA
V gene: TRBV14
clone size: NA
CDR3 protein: CASSQLGDPTYEQYF
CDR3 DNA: TGTGCCAGCAGCCAACTTGGGGACCCCACCTACGAGCAGTACTTC

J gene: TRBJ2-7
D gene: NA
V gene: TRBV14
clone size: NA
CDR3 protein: CASSQANRAYEQYF
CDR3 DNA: TGTGCCAGCAGCCAAGCCAACAGGGCCTACGAGCAGTACTTC

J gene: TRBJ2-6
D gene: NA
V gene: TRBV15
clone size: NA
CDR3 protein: CATSRVGANVLTF
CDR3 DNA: TGTGCCACCAGCAGGGTTGGGGCCAACGTCCTGACTTTC

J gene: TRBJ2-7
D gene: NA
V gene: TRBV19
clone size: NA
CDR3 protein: CASSIWGNEQYF
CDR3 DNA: TGTGCCAGTAGTATCTGGGGTAACGAGCAGTACTTC

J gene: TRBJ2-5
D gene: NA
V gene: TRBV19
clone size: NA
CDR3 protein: CASSRLLGGETQYF
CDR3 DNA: TGTGCCAGTAGCCGCCTATTAGGGGGGGAGACCCAGTACTTC

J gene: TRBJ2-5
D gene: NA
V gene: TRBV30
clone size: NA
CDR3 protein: CAWSVLGGETQYF
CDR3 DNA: TGTGCCTGGAGTGTACTAGGGGGGGAGACCCAGTACTTC

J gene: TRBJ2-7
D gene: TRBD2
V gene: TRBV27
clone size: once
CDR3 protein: CASSLSRGGEQYF
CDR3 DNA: TGTGCCAGCAGTTTATCTCGGGGGGGCGAGCAGTACTTC

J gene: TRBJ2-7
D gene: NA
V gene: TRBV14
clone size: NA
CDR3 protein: CASSLVGRNYEQYF
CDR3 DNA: TGTGCCAGCAGCCTGGTGGGCAGGAACTACGAGCAGTACTTC

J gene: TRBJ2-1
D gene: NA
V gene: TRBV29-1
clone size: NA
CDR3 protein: CSVEAPFVGESSYNEQFF
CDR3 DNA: TGCAGCGTTGAAGCCCCCTTCGTCGGGGAGAGCTCCTACAATGAGCAGTTCTTC

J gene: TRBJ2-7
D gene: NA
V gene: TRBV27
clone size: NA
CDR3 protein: CASRLSAGGTYEQYF
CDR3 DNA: TGTGCCAGCAGACTCAGCGCGGGTGGGACCTACGAGCAGTACTTC

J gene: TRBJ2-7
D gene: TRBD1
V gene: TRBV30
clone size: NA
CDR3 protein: CAWSEGTGRGEQYF
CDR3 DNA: TGTGCCTGGAGTGAGGGGACAGGGAGGGGGGAGCAGTACTTC

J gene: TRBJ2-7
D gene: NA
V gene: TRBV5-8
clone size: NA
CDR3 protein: CASSLVGTPYEQYF
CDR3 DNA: TGTGCCAGCAGCTTGGTAGGGACCCCCTACGAGCAGTACTTC

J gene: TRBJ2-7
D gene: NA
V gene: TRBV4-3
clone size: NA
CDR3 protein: CASSQDARGEQYF
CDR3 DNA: TGCGCCAGCAGCCAAGATGCCAGAGGCGAGCAGTACTTC

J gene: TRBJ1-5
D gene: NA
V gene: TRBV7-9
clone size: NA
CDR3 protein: CASSFAGSGNQPQHF
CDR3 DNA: TGTGCCAGCAGCTTCGCAGGGTCGGGCAATCAGCCCCAGCATTTT

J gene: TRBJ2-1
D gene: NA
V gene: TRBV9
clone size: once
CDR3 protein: CASGTPRNNEQFF
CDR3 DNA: TGTGCCAGCGGGACGCCAAGAAACAATGAGCAGTTCTTC

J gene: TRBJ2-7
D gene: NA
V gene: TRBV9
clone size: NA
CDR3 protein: CASSPGRGYYEQYF
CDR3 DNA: TGTGCCAGCAGCCCGGGGCGGGGTTATTACGAGCAGTACTTC

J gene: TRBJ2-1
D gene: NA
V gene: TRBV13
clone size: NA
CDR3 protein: CASSLFGESKNEQFF
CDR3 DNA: TGTGCCAGCAGCTTATTTGGGGAGTCGAAAAATGAGCAGTTCTTC

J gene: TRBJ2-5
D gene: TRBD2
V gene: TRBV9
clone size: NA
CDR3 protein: CASSVGDSGRLETQYF
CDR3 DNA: TGTGCCAGCAGCGTAGGAGATAGCGGGAGGTTAGAGACCCAGTACTTC

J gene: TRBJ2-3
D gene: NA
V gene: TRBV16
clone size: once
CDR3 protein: CASSQPAGAVRTDTQYF
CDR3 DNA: TGTGCCAGCAGCCAACCGGCTGGGGCGGTCCGCACAGATACGCAGTATTTT

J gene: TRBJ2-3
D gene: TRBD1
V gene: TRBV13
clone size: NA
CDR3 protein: CASSMRGTGGSDTQYF
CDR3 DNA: TGTGCCAGCAGCATGAGGGGGACAGGGGGATCAGATACGCAGTATTTT

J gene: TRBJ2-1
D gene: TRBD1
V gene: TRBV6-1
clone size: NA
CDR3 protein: CASPGTGLLNEQFF
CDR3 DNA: TGTGCCAGCCCCGGGACAGGGTTACTCAATGAGCAGTTCTTC

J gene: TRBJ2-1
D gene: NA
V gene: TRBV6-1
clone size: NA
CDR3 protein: CASRDPKSYNEQFF
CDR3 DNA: TGTGCCAGCCGGGACCCAAAATCCTACAATGAGCAGTTCTTC

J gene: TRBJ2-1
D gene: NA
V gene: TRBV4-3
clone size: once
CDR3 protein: CASSRNYQLSYNEQFF
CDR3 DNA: TGCGCCAGCAGCCGAAACTACCAGCTCTCCTACAATGAGCAGTTCTTC

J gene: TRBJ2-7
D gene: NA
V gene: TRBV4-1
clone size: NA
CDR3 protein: CASSELGLDGSYEQYF
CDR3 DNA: TGCGCCAGCAGCGAGCTAGGGTTGGACGGATCCTACGAGCAGTACTTC

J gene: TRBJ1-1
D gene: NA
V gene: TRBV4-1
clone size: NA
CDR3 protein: CASSQGTVAEAFF
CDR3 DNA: TGCGCCAGCAGCCAAGGTACAGTCGCTGAAGCTTTCTTT